A single sample gave rise to the 26 T cell receptor beta chains below, sequenced in a study of blood T cells in healthy people across ages. PCR was performed a second time for about 6 to 11 cycles using a sample-barcoded 5' primer and a J-beta primer mix. TCRdb reprocessed the 5' RACE reads via MiXCR and lists one record per CDR3 protein. In the table there are 550,000 to 750,000 distinct CDR3 sequences, about 21% of which are singletons. The specimen sequenced was blood. Receptors originate from a man in his 70s in good health.

The CDR3: CSGEGESVDEQYF. The CDR3 DNA sequence: TGCAGTGGAGAGGGGGAGTCGGTCGACGAGCAGTACTTC. V and J are TRBV20-1 and TRBJ2-7, with D possibly matching TRBD1 (6 bases). CDR3 length: 13 amino acids. With 7 bases removed from V and 5 bases from J, the gap between germline ends came to 18 bases. Germline CDR1 DFQATT, CDR2 SNEGSKA (reference sequence).

The CDR3 DNA sequence: TGTGCCAGCAGTTACGTCGGCGGGAGGGCCGGAGAGCAGTACTTC. Encoded protein: CASSYVGGRAGEQYF. V is TRBV6-2 or TRBV6-3 and J is TRBJ2-7; 9 nucleotides line up with TRBD2. CDR3 length equals 15 residues. In germline, CDR1 is MNHEY, CDR2 SVGEGT. V trimming: 2 bases; J trimming: 7 bases; junction bases outside the gene matches: 9.

The chain is built from TRBV28 and TRBJ2-7; possibly TRBD2 for D (7 bases). This CDR3 has 17 amino acids. The germline gives CDR1 MDHEN, CDR2 SYDVKM. With 5 bases removed from V and 1 base from J, the gap between germline ends came to 21 bases. In nucleotides, the CDR3 is TGTGCCAGCAGTCCCCTACCTAGGGGAGGGGGTTCCTACGAGCAGTACTTC. As protein: CASSPLPRGGGSYEQYF.

There are a few counts of this clonotype. The chain recombines TRBV5-1 with TRBJ2-3; unclear D gene. Germline loops: CDR1 SGHRS, CDR2 YFSETQ. The V end was cut by 1 base, the J end by 0 bases, with 9 bases between. This CDR3 is built from 15 residues. In DNA form, the CDR3 reads TGCGCCAGCAGCTTGACGCCTTGGAGCACAGATACGCAGTATTTT. Its protein is CASSLTPWSTDTQYF.

This chain connects TRBV2 to TRBJ2-5; 7 nucleotides line up with TRBD2. The better agreement between TRBJ2-1 and the DNA end casts doubt on the J call. Germline V CDR1 and CDR2: SNHLY, FYNNEI. The length of the CDR3 is 15 residues. CDR3 coding DNA: TGTGCCAGCATACTAAACCCTAGCGGCTACAATGAGCAGTTCTTC. It encodes CASILNPSGYNEQFF.

This rearrangement joins TRBV10-2 to TRBJ2-2; D ambiguous. Germline V gene data show CDR1 as WSHSY and CDR2 as SAAADI. The CDR3 is 14 amino acids. V was pared by 6 bases and J by 0 bases, with 8 bases between. The CDR3 sequence: CASRITANTGELFF. CDR3 bases: TGCGCCAGCAGAATAACAGCGAACACCGGGGAGCTGTTTTTT.

This clonotype was found a few times. The genes are TRBV3-1 and TRBJ2-2, with TRBD1 matching over 9 bases. Looked up from germline, CDR1 is LGHDT and CDR2 is YNNKEL (reference sequence). This CDR3 has 15 amino acids. V was clipped by 8 bases and J by 7 bases; unmatched bases: 11. The CDR3 here is CASSLWDRADGELFF. In DNA form, the CDR3 reads TGTGCCAGCTCGCTTTGGGACAGGGCTGACGGGGAGCTGTTTTTT.

Comment on this clonotype: A much larger clonotype is one base distant, so this may be a read error. The chain carries TRBV20-1 and TRBJ2-3; the match to TRBD2 covers 7 bases. The V and J ends lost 0 bases and 4 bases, in that order; junction bases with no gene match: 7. The CDR3 runs 15 residues. Germline V gene lookup returns CDR1 DFQATT and CDR2 SNEGSKA (reference sequence). The CDR3 nucleotides are TGCAGTGCTAGAGATTGGGCGGGAGTACCAGATACGCAGTATTTT. This codes for CSARDWAGVPDTQYF.

The chain recombines TRBV5-1 with TRBJ2-2, with 10 bases aligning to TRBD1. CDR1 is SGHRS and CDR2 is YFSETQ in the germline V gene. The CDR3 covers 18 residues. The V gene end was trimmed by 3 bases and the J gene end by 8 bases; junction bases not matched to a gene: 16. DNA of the CDR3: TGCGCCAGCAGCTCAACTGGTTCGGGACAGGGGATGGCGGGGGAGCTGTTTTTT. Its protein is CASSSTGSGQGMAGELFF.

The chain employs TRBV13 and TRBJ2-7, with 11 bases fitting TRBD2. The CDR3 has 20 amino acids. Per the germline V gene, CDR1 is PRHDT and CDR2 is FYEKMQ (reference sequence). V trimming: 5 bases; J trimming: 0 bases; junction bases outside the gene matches: 18. The CDR3 sequence is CASSTGGLGLAGGSSYEQYF. As DNA, the CDR3 is TGTGCCAGCAGCACAGGGGGATTAGGGCTAGCGGGAGGTAGCTCCTACGAGCAGTACTTC. Drawing the rest from reference TRBV13 and TRBJ2-7, the complete variable domain is AAGVIQSPRHLIKEKRETATLKCYPIPRHDTVYWYQQGPGQDPQFLISFYEKMQSDKGSIPDRFSAQQFSDYHSELNMSSLELGDSALYFCASSTGGLGLAGGSSYEQYFGPGTRLTVT.

The chain couples TRBV28 to TRBJ2-3; possibly TRBD1 for D (6 bases). The V end was cut by 4 bases, the J end by 1 base, with 15 bases between. CDR1 and CDR2 (germline): MDHEN, SYDVKM. The CDR3 is 16 residues long. The CDR3 nucleotides are TGTGCCAGCAGTTCCGGGACATTGGGGGGCACAGATACGCAGTATTTT. It yields the protein CASSSGTLGGTDTQYF.

The chain links TRBV20-1 to TRBJ2-5; the D is unclear. The CDR3 has 12 amino acids. Germline V CDR1 and CDR2: DFQATT, SNEGSKA (reference sequence). V was trimmed by 6 bases and J by 1 base, leaving 9 bases between them. The CDR3 bases are TGCAGTGCCACGGTGCCCCAAGAGACCCAGTACTTC. It codes for CSATVPQETQYF.

The gene calls are TRBV7-9 and TRBJ2-7; D call uncertain. CDR1 and CDR2 from the germline V gene are SEHNR and FQNEAQ (reference sequence). This CDR3 has 16 residues. Trimming shortened V by 1 base and J by 0 bases, and 13 bases separated the two germline ends. The CDR3 loop is CASSLEPASYSYEQYF. As DNA, the CDR3 is TGTGCCAGCAGCTTAGAACCCGCTAGTTACTCCTACGAGCAGTACTTC.

V is TRBV12-3 or TRBV12-4 and J is TRBJ2-7, with a tentative D call TRBD2 (6 bases). The CDR3 has 15 residues. Trimming took off 5 bases at V and 4 bases at J, with 18 bases between the two ends. CDR3 in DNA: TGTGCCAGCAGTCCTTTTGGGACTGGAATATACGAGCAGTACTTC. Translated: CASSPFGTGIYEQYF.

V and J are TRBV6-2 or TRBV6-3 and TRBJ1-1, with TRBD1 matching over 7 bases. The germline V gene encodes CDR1 MNHEY and CDR2 SVGEGT. This CDR3 is built from 14 residues. V shed 2 bases and J 2 bases; nucleotides not matched to a gene: 2. CDR3 coding DNA: TGTGCCAGCAGTTACGGGACAGTCAACACTGAAGCTTTCTTT. Its protein product is CASSYGTVNTEAFF.

The rearrangement links TRBV10-3 to TRBJ2-7, with TRBD2 matching over 13 bases. The CDR3 is 14 amino acids. CDR1 and CDR2 (germline): ENHRY, SYGVKD. The junction had 4 bases not matched to a gene; V was cut back by 11 bases and J by 0 bases. The CDR3 reads CASGLAGSSYEQYF. The CDR3 region has the DNA TGTGCCTCGGGACTAGCGGGGAGCTCCTACGAGCAGTACTTC.

V is TRBV20-1 and J is TRBJ1-5; D perhaps matches TRBD1 (5 bases). The CDR3 runs 15 residues. Germline assignment: CDR1 DFQATT and CDR2 SNEGSKA (reference sequence). V lost 1 base to trimming and J lost 4 bases, with 14 bases between them. CDR3 region: CSARGAGGSNQPQHF. CDR3 bases: TGCAGTGCTAGAGGGGCGGGGGGTTCTAATCAGCCCCAGCATTTT.

The chain recombines TRBV4-1 with TRBJ2-4; TRBD2 matches at 8 bases. With V trimmed by 4 bases and J by 8 bases, 7 bases remained unmatched. The CDR3 runs to 14 residues. Germline V gives CDR1 MGHRA, CDR2 YSYEKL. CDR3 sequence: CASSPLAEKDIQYF. The CDR3 DNA is TGCGCCAGCAGCCCACTAGCGGAGAAAGACATTCAGTACTTC.

This clonotype was observed many times. The chain combines TRBV29-1 with TRBJ1-4; D is unresolved. Looked up from germline, CDR1 is SQVTM and CDR2 is ANQGSEA. CDR3 length: 11 residues. V gave up 4 bases and J gave up 5 bases, with 5 bases separating them. CDR3 DNA sequence: TGCAGCGTTGCCGGGAATGAAAAACTGTTTTTT. Amino acid sequence: CSVAGNEKLFF.

The V call is TRBV7-2, the J call TRBJ2-5, with TRBD2 matching over 7 bases. The junction had 9 bases not matched to a gene; V was cut back by 5 bases and J by 6 bases. The CDR3 is made up of 14 amino acids. CDR1 and CDR2 from the germline V gene are SGHTA and FQGNSA. CDR3 region: CASSPRRERQTQYF. CDR3 DNA sequence: TGTGCCAGCAGCCCGAGGCGGGAGAGGCAGACCCAGTACTTC.

This clonotype came up a few times. V is TRBV4-1 and J is TRBJ2-5; 9 bases are a match to TRBD2. The end of the DNA fits TRBJ2-7 better, so the J call may be wrong. CDR3 length equals 13 residues. The germline V gene encodes CDR1 MGHRA and CDR2 YSYEKL. Written as DNA, the CDR3 is TGCGCCAGCAGCCAAGGACTAGCGGACGAGCAGTACTTC. It is translated as CASSQGLADEQYF.

The chain links TRBV9 to TRBJ1-2; a possible D gene is TRBD1 (5 bases). Germline CDR1 SGDLS, CDR2 YYNGEE. The germline V and J ends were trimmed by 0 bases and 0 bases, with 15 bases remaining between them. This CDR3 is 17 amino acids long. The DNA for the CDR3 is TGTGCCAGCAGCGTAGATTTTGGTCAGGGTTCTAACTATGGCTACACCTTC. It encodes CASSVDFGQGSNYGYTF.

This clonotype was detected many times. A junction end diverges from the germline sequence, so it may reflect a read error. The V gene is TRBV5-1, the J gene TRBJ2-3; possible D gene TRBD1, 5 bases. This CDR3 region has 15 residues. CDR1 is SGHRS, CDR2 YFSETQ, per germline. The CDR3 reads CASSLGGASTDTQYF. The CDR3 DNA follows: TGTGCCAGCAGCTTGGGTGGGGCTAGCACAGATACGCAGTATTTT.

This clonotype was seen more than once but under ten times. This chain uses TRBV24-1 with TRBJ2-1; TRBD2 is a possible D gene (7 bases). V lost 7 bases to trimming and J lost 8 bases, with 17 bases between them. The CDR3 runs to 14 residues. Germline CDR1 KGHDR, CDR2 SFDVKD. This CDR3 reads CATRGGVPGDEQFF. The CDR3 DNA reads TGTGCCACCAGAGGGGGGGTCCCGGGGGATGAGCAGTTCTTC.

This rearrangement joins TRBV20-1 to TRBJ2-5, with a weak D call TRBD1 (6 bases). Germline-derived CDR1 and CDR2 are DFQATT and SNEGSKA (reference sequence). Trimming took 1 base from V and 2 from J, leaving 14 bases between them. This CDR3 spans 15 amino acids. CDR3 in DNA: TGCAGTGCTAGAGGCTGGGACAAGGGGCAAGAGACCCAGTACTTC. This gives the protein CSARGWDKGQETQYF.

The chain joins TRBV3-1 to TRBJ2-1; 9 positions agree with TRBD2. CDR1 is LGHDT and CDR2 is YNNKEL in the germline V gene (reference sequence). The CDR3 runs to 17 residues. With V trimmed by 0 bases and J by 4 bases, 7 bases remained unmatched. Written as DNA, the CDR3 is TGTGCCAGCAGCCAAGATCTTCCGACTAGCGGATACAATGAGCAGTTCTTC. This codes for CASSQDLPTSGYNEQFF.